This entry lists 22 T cell receptor beta chains sequenced from one sample in a study of shared clonotypes between healthy human individuals. TCRdb keeps only in-frame clones here, not all; method: immunoSEQ multiplex PCR. There are fewer than 700,000 clones in the sample; roughly 95% occur only once, and about 0.11% lies in the top ten. Naive CD8 populations comprised CD45RO-negative cells positively selected for CCR7, excluding terminally differentiated effector memory CD45RA+ cells. Material for sequencing was naive CD8+ T cells sorted from blood. Every receptor here comes from a woman aged 25 to 39 in good health.

This chain joins TRBV28 and TRBJ2-1; a possible D gene is TRBD2 (5 bases). V dropped 2 bases and J dropped 9 bases, with 14 bases sitting between them. Germline V gene data show CDR1 as MDHEN and CDR2 as SYDVKM. The CDR3 extends over 14 amino acids. CDR3 amino acids: CASSLAGRAGEQFF. In DNA form, the CDR3 reads TGTGCCAGCAGTTTAGCGGGTCGGGCCGGTGAGCAGTTCTTC.

J is TRBJ1-3 and V is TRBV25-1; D unclear. V was cut by 9 bases and J by 2 bases, with 17 bases left in between. Germline V CDR1 and CDR2: MGHDK, SYGVNS. This CDR3 has 15 residues. The CDR3 coding sequence is TGTGCCAGACGGACCTCCTCTTTTCCTGGAAACACCATATATTTT. Amino acids: CARRTSSFPGNTIYF.

This chain's CDR3 is CSVGGQGSSSYEQYF. CDR3 in DNA: TGCAGCGTTGGGGGACAGGGGTCGAGCTCCTACGAGCAGTACTTC. The chain employs TRBV29-1 and TRBJ2-7, with 10 bases that match TRBD1. Looked up from germline, CDR1 is SQVTM and CDR2 is ANQGSEA. After removal of 4 bases from V and 0 bases from J, the junction contained 6 bases not matched to a gene. The CDR3 has 15 residues.

The chain employs TRBV28 and TRBJ2-7, with D hard to call. The germline gives CDR1 MDHEN, CDR2 SYDVKM. V lost 2 bases to trimming and J lost 2 bases, with 13 bases between them. The length of the CDR3 is 15 residues. CDR3 nucleotides: TGTGCCAGCAGTTTAGTCGGCAGAATAACCTACGAGCAGTACTTC. This gives the protein CASSLVGRITYEQYF.

The CDR3 DNA reads TGTGCCATATCCCCGGGGACTAGCAGCTCCTACGAGCAGTACTTC. Translated, it gives CAISPGTSSSYEQYF. V usage is TRBV7-9 and J usage is TRBJ2-7, with 9 bases lining up with TRBD2. CDR3 length equals 15 residues. The J segment lost 0 bases and the V segment lost 10 bases, leaving 10 bases of the junction unmatched. CDR1 and CDR2 from the germline V gene are SEHNR and FQNEAQ (reference sequence). Supplemented by reference TRBV7-9 and TRBJ2-7, the full variable domain reads DTGVSQNPRHKITKRGQNVTFRCDPISEHNRLYWYRQTLGQGPEFLTYFQNEAQLEKSRLLSDRFSAERPKGSFSTLEIQRTEQGDSAMYLCAISPGTSSSYEQYFGPGTRLTVT.

This chain uses TRBV9 with TRBJ2-7; a weak D match, TRBD2 (5 bases). From germline, CDR1 is SGDLS and CDR2 YYNGEE. Between the trimmed V and J ends, which lost 4 bases and 3 bases, there was a span of 17 bases. The CDR3 has 15 amino acids. The CDR3 reads CASSPLELADYEQYF. DNA of the CDR3: TGTGCCAGCAGCCCATTGGAGCTAGCCGACTACGAGCAGTACTTC.

This clone showed up just once. The chain uses TRBV6-5 and TRBJ2-5, with 8 bases lining up with TRBD1. V lost 0 bases and J lost 1; bases outside the gene matches: 1. Germline V gene lookup returns CDR1 MNHEY and CDR2 SVGAGI. The CDR3 totals 15 residues. CDR3 coding DNA: TGTGCCAGCAGTTACTCGACAGGGGCCCAAGAGACCCAGTACTTC. Protein: CASSYSTGAQETQYF.

The CDR3 nucleotides read TGTGCCAGCAGCTTGGTTTTGGGCACTGAAGCTTTCTTT. Amino acid sequence: CASSLVLGTEAFF. The rearrangement links TRBV5-5 to TRBJ1-1; D gene ambiguous. Looked up from germline, CDR1 is SGHKS and CDR2 is YYEKEE (reference sequence). This CDR3 is built from 13 residues. V lost 0 bases to trimming and J lost 4 bases, with 7 bases between them.

The rearrangement links TRBV5-6 to TRBJ1-2; possible D gene TRBD1, 6 bases. CDR3 size: 15 residues. The V gene's germline CDR1 is SGHDT and CDR2 YYEEEE. With 1 base removed from V and 4 bases from J, the gap between germline ends came to 14 bases. In nucleotides, the CDR3 is TGTGCCAGCAGCTTGCTTTTCAGGGGCGTCTATGGCTACACCTTC. Its protein product is CASSLLFRGVYGYTF.

The V gene is TRBV7-9, the J gene TRBJ2-7, with TRBD2 matching over 11 bases. This CDR3 spans 14 amino acids. V shed 3 bases, J shed 7 bases, and the junction held 5 bases outside the gene matches. The germline V gene has CDR1 SEHNR and CDR2 FQNEAQ (reference sequence). The CDR3 here is CASSFATSGKEQYF. In DNA form, the CDR3 reads TGTGCCAGCAGCTTTGCGACTAGCGGGAAGGAGCAGTACTTC.

The gene calls are TRBV28 and TRBJ1-1; the match to TRBD1 covers 12 bases. CDR3 size: 17 residues. Trimming took 5 bases from V and 1 from J; bases not matched to a gene: 8. Per germline, CDR1 MDHEN and CDR2 SYDVKM. The DNA of the CDR3 is TGTGCCAGCAGTACTCCGGGACAGGGGGCCCCGAACACTGAAGCTTTCTTT. Its protein product is CASSTPGQGAPNTEAFF.

The rearrangement links TRBV27 to TRBJ1-6; D remains unclear. The germline CDR1 and CDR2 sequences are MNHEY and SMNVEV (reference sequence). This CDR3 has 15 amino acids. V was trimmed by 0 bases and J by 7 bases, leaving 10 bases between them. The CDR3 region is CASSLSTEGNSPLHF. DNA of the CDR3: TGTGCCAGCAGTTTATCCACAGAAGGAAATTCACCCCTCCACTTT.

The V and J genes are TRBV6-9 and TRBJ2-1, with D perhaps TRBD1 or TRBD2 (7 bases each). Trimming took off 7 bases at V and 4 bases at J, with 17 bases between the two ends. This CDR3 comprises 15 residues. CDR1 is MNHGY and CDR2 is SVAAGI in the germline V gene. The DNA for the CDR3 is TGTGCCAGCACCGACAGGGAGGGCCGTTACAATGAGCAGTTCTTC. Amino acids: CASTDREGRYNEQFF.

The rearrangement links TRBV5-1 to TRBJ2-1; D is undetermined. CDR1 and CDR2 from the germline V gene are SGHRS and YFSETQ. CDR3 length: 14 residues. V was pared by 2 bases and J by 3 bases, with 9 bases between. This CDR3 is CASSLAQLYNEQFF. In DNA, the CDR3 is TGCGCCAGCAGCTTAGCACAACTCTACAATGAGCAGTTCTTC.

The V and J genes are TRBV19 and TRBJ2-2; 10 bases map to TRBD2. The J segment lost 8 bases and the V segment lost 3 bases, leaving 3 bases of the junction unmatched. The CDR3 sequence is 14 residues long. Per the germline V gene, CDR1 is LNHDA and CDR2 is SQIVND (reference sequence). The CDR3 DNA follows: TGTGCCAGTAGTATTCCTAGCGGGAGAGGGGAGCTGTTTTTT. It yields the protein CASSIPSGRGELFF.

For the CDR3, the DNA is TGTGCCAGCAAAAAGGACGCTAACACCGGGGAGCTGTTTTTT. Its protein product is CASKKDANTGELFF. The rearrangement links TRBV6-5 to TRBJ2-2; no definite D call. Germline assignment: CDR1 MNHEY and CDR2 SVGAGI. Trimming cost V 7 bases and J 2 bases, with 11 bases left between them. The CDR3 totals 14 residues.

Only one count was recorded for this clone. The chain employs TRBV28 and TRBJ1-2; D gene uncertain. The CDR3 has 13 residues. The V end lost 7 bases, the J end lost 1 base, and 10 bases lay between the germline ends. Germline V gives CDR1 MDHEN, CDR2 SYDVKM. The DNA of the CDR3 is TGTGCCAGCAAGGCAGCTATTAACTATGGCTACACCTTC. As protein: CASKAAINYGYTF.

CDR3 DNA sequence: TGTGCCAGCAGTTTGGGGGGACTACTGCCGGGCAATGAGCAGTTCTTC. Its translation is CASSLGGLLPGNEQFF. The chain couples TRBV27 to TRBJ2-1, with 7 bases matching TRBD2. V gave up 3 bases and J gave up 6 bases; unmatched junction bases: 11. CDR1 and CDR2 from the germline V gene are MNHEY and SMNVEV (reference sequence). The CDR3 has 16 residues.

The CDR3 sequence is CASSTDGSSYEQYF. The CDR3 DNA follows: TGTGCCAGTAGTACAGACGGCAGCTCCTACGAGCAGTACTTC. The chain couples TRBV19 to TRBJ2-7, with D unresolved. V shed 4 bases and J shed 0 bases, with 10 bases lying between them. The CDR3 totals 14 residues. CDR1 and CDR2 (germline): LNHDA, SQIVND (reference sequence).

The chain has TRBV27 and TRBJ2-5; D might be TRBD1 or TRBD2, each matching 6 bases. Trimming removed 2 bases from V and 3 bases from J, with 22 bases in between. The germline gives CDR1 MNHEY, CDR2 SMNVEV (reference sequence). This CDR3 region has 18 residues. CDR3 DNA: TGTGCCAGCAGTTTAAAGAAGGGGGAGGAGGAAAGGAAAGAGACCCAGTACTTC. It yields the protein CASSLKKGEEERKETQYF.

The rearrangement joins TRBV6-5 to TRBJ2-7, with 7 bases identical to TRBD1. The CDR3 contains 13 residues. With V trimmed by 5 bases and J by 2 bases, 3 bases remained unmatched. The germline V gene encodes CDR1 MNHEY and CDR2 SVGAGI. The CDR3 DNA is TGTGCCAGCAGTCCCGACAGGGCCTACGAGCAGTACTTC. As protein: CASSPDRAYEQYF.

The V and J genes are TRBV5-6 and TRBJ2-7; perhaps TRBD1 as D (5 bases). V shed 3 bases and J shed 3 bases, with 10 bases lying between them. There are 13 residues in the CDR3. In germline, CDR1 is SGHDT, CDR2 YYEEEE. This CDR3 reads CASSSNRIYEQYF. The CDR3 DNA is TGTGCCAGCAGCTCGAACAGGATCTACGAGCAGTACTTC.